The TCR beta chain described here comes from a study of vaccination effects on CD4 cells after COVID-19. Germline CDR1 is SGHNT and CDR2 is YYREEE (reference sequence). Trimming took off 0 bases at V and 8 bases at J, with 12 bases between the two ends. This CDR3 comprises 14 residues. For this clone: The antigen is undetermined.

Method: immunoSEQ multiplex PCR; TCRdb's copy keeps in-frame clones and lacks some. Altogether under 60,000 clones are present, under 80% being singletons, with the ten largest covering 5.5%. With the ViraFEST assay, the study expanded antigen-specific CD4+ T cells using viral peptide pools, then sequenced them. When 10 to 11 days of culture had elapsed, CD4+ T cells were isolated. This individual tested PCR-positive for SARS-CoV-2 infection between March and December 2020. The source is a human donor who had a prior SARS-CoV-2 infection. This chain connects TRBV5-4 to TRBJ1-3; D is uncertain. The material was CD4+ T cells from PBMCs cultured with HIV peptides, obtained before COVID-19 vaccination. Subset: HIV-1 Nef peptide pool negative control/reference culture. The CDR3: CASSLEAGSDTIYF. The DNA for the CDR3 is TGTGCCAGCAGCTTGGAGGCTGGGAGCGACACCATATATTTT.